This paragraph reports one T cell receptor beta chain. This clone turned up a few times. This clone's antigen is unknown. Base qualities are not at hand, and no much larger clone is one base apart. The record originates from a study of blood T cell repertoires in COVID-19 (dated by TCRdb to 2020 to 2021). Some background on the complete study: Collaborator samples came from the United States, Italy and Spain and covered acute and convalescent phases of COVID-19. The prospective study material was composed of cDNA or gDNA derived from T cells, B-cell-depleted T cells, or PBMCs. The dataset comprised deeply sampled blood TCRbeta repertoires from subjects exposed to, actively infected with, or recovered from COVID-19. The repertoires were released in a freely available public database meant as a resource for research on the immune response to SARS-CoV-2. The samples were drawn from the first 160 participants of the ongoing ImmuneRACE study and from 950 to 1,500 subjects provided by 6 global collaborators. Sample metadata almost always included a de-identified subject ID, COVID-19 status, age in years and sex. HLA class I and class II types, where available, came from metadata supplied by the sample provider rather than from assay-based typing. The research as a whole found: Clinical and demographic metadata were provided uncurated, with the amount varying by source and participant.

The collaborating institutions used their own protocols to collect whole blood in K2EDTA tubes. Collaborator samples were shipped for TCRbeta analysis as frozen whole blood, isolated PBMCs, or DNA extracted from either sample type. The immunoSEQ Assay, a bias-controlled multiplex PCR, was used to amplify TCRbeta CDR3 regions from genomic DNA. Per the source publication's procedure: Within the assay, amplification of reference gene primers was used to estimate how many nucleated cells each sample contained. To quantify the absolute abundance of each unique TCRbeta CDR3 rearrangement, sequence reads were collapsed and filtered. For each sample, productive Simpson clonality was calculated by taking the square root of Simpson's diversity index across productive rearrangements. TCRdb took this table from immuneACCESS and kept in-frame rearrangements with V and J called. Such tables lack part of the clones; where checked against another copy, unresolved V genes explain under half of the gap, and the rest is unexplained. The V and J calls and the clone size are those of that table, but D and trimming were determined from the DNA. The sample profile shows 100,000 to 150,000 clones; 55% to 70% of them were found once. The ten most abundant clones make up 2% to 2.5% of the sample.

Trimming removed 4 bases from V and 3 bases from J, leaving 13 bases between the germline ends. Sequences LGHDT (CDR1) and YNNKEL (CDR2) are obtained from the germline V gene (reference sequence). The CDR3 covers 14 residues, taking in both the cysteine and the phenylalanine. CDR3 DNA only is kept here, 42 bases in frame from base 1. The chain links TRBV3-1 (or the pseudogene TRBV3-2) with TRBJ2-7; perhaps TRBD2 is the D gene, with 6 bases matching. The sample was peripheral blood. The receptor comes from a woman aged 70-85 years with acute or convalescent COVID-19. The nucleotide sequence reads as follows: TGTGCCAGCAGCCCCGGGGGTCCCGACTACGAGCAGTACTTC. Its protein product is CASSPGGPDYEQYF.